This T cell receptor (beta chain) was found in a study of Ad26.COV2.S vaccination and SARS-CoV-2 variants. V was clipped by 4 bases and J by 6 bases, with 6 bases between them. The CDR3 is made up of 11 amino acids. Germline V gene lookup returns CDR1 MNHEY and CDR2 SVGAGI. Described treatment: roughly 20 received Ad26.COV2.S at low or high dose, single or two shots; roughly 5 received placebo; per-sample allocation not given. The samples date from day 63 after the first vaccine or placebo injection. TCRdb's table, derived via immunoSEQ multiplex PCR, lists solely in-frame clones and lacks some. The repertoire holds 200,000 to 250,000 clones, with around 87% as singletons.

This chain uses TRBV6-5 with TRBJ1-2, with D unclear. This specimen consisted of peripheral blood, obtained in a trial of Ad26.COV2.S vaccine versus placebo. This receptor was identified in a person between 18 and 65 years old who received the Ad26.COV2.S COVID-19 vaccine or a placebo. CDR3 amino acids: CASSSIHGYTF. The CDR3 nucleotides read TGTGCCAGCAGTTCCATTCATGGCTACACCTTC.